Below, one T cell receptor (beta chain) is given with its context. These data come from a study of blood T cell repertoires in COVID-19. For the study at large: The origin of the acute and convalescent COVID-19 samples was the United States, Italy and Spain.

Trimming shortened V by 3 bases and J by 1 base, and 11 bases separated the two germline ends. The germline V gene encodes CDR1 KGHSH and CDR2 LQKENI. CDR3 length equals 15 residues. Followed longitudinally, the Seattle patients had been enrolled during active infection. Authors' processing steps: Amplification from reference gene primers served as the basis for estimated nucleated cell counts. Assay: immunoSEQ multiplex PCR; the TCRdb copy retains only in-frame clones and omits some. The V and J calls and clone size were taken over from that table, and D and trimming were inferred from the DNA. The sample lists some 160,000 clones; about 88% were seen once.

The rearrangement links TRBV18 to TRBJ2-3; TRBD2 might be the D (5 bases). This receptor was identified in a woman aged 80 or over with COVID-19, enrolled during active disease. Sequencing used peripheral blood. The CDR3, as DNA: TGTGCCAGCTCACCGAGGGCCCGTGGCACAGATACGCAGTATTTT. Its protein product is CASSPRARGTDTQYF.